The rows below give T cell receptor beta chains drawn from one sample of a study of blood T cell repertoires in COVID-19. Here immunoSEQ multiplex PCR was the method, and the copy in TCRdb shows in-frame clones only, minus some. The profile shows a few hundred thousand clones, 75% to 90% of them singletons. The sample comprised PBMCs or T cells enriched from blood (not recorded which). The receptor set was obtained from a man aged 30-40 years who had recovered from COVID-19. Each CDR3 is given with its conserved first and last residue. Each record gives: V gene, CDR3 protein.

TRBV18	CASSLFTGTGALYTF
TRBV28	CASSLREEAVPYEQYF
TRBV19	CASSILGGPYNEQFF
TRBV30	CAWGGLAGETYNEQFF
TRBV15	CATSSAGFDWAQYF
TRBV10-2	CASSEAGTGAFEQPQHF
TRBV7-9	CASRTSGSETQYF
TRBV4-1	CASSQDSGLGGGTGQYF
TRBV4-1	CASSQGVYSGGELFF
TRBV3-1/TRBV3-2	CASSQSSLAGNEQFF
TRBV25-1	CASQGVGEEKLFF
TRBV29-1	CSVGGWDLARRNEQFF
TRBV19	CATQRLGANQPQHF
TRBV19	CASSIGRDRAHEQYF
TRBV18	CASSPPGGLNEQFF
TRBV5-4	CASSFGQGAVGDGYTF
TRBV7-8	CASSLEPGLFTSGPQHF
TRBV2	CASRPRGVSNQPQHF
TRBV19	CASRERPNTGELFF
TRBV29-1	CSVATGGMETQYF
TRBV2	CASSFTGEQYF
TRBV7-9	CASSLVVLVIEAFF
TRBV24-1	CATSDFPRAPEKLFF
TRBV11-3	CASSPARGQGYGNTIYF
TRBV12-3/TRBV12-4	CATRDSPPTEAFF